Below are 17 T cell receptor beta chains sequenced from a single sample in a study of beta chain features in type 1 diabetes. Since all of the isolated RNA was reverse transcribed, expressed TCRB transcripts were what got sequenced. TCRdb's table, derived via immunoSEQ multiplex PCR, lists solely in-frame clones and lacks some. The data contain 300,000 to 350,000 clones, around 9.7% of them singletons. The antigens of these receptors remain unknown. Study observations and caveats: There was a moderate but significant shortening of TCRB CDR3s in all four CD4+ subsets of Type 1 diabetes patients.

The sample consisted of central memory CD4+ T cells from blood. The receptors come from a young man with type 1 diabetes.

The sample holds a few counts of this clone. The CDR3 here is CASSLVMGLRTGGYTF. The CDR3 region has the DNA TGTGCCAGCAGCTTAGTTATGGGACTGAGGACGGGTGGCTACACCTTC. The chain is built from TRBV7-9 and TRBJ1-2; maybe TRBD1 (5 bases). Trimming removed 1 base at V and 7 bases at J, with 19 bases between. CDR1 SEHNR and CDR2 FQNEAQ come from the germline V gene (reference sequence). CDR3 length: 16 residues.

The rearrangement uses TRBV18 and TRBJ2-6; D may be TRBD1 (6 bases). The germline V and J ends were trimmed by 0 bases and 8 bases, with 8 bases remaining between them. Germline CDR1 reads KGHSH; CDR2 reads LQKENI. The CDR3 loop spans 14 amino acids. The CDR3 sequence is CASSPPTGSNVLTF. For the CDR3, the DNA is TGTGCCAGCTCACCACCGACAGGCTCCAACGTCCTGACTTTC.

J is TRBJ1-2 and V is TRBV6-5, with D possibly TRBD1 on 5 matching bases. The V end lost 4 bases, the J end lost 4 bases, and 10 bases lay between the germline ends. The CDR3 spans 13 residues. CDR1 MNHEY and CDR2 SVGAGI come from the germline V gene. The CDR3 DNA reads as TGTGCCAGCAGTTCCCTCGACAGCTATGGCTACACCTTC. It is translated as CASSSLDSYGYTF.

On this clone itself: The identical CDR3 is also encoded by other nucleotide sequences in the sample. The chain has TRBV5-1 and TRBJ1-2; weak D call: TRBD1 (6 bases). CDR3 size: 13 residues. From germline, CDR1 is SGHRS and CDR2 YFSETQ. V lost 0 bases and J lost 7, with 10 bases in between. CDR3 DNA: TGCGCCAGCAGCTTGGCTGGGGGCGGTGGCTACACCTTC. It codes for CASSLAGGGGYTF. The variable domain in full, with the rest retrieved from reference TRBV5-1 and TRBJ1-2, is KAGVTQTPRYLIKTRGQQVTLSCSPISGHRSVSWYQQTPGQGLQFLFEYFSETQRNKGNFPGRFSGRQFSNSRSEMNVSTLELGDSALYLCASSLAGGGGYTFGSGTRLTVV.

To note about this clone: The junction shows a germline mismatch at one end, possibly a read error. V usage is TRBV29-1 and J usage is TRBJ2-3, with TRBD2 matching 10 bases. Germline CDR1 is SQVTM and CDR2 is ANQGSEA. CDR3 size: 14 residues. The CDR3 DNA follows: TGTACCACGGGAAGCGGGGGGGCCGGAGATACGCAGTATTTT. It codes for CTTGSGGAGDTQYF.

The chain is built from TRBV4-1 and TRBJ2-7; D is ambiguous. Trimming cost V 5 bases and J 2 bases, with 22 bases left between them. The germline V gene encodes CDR1 MGHRA and CDR2 YSYEKL. This CDR3 has 17 amino acids. The CDR3 reads CASSAIHLTAVTYEQYF. In DNA, the CDR3 is TGCGCCAGCAGCGCAATCCACTTGACGGCCGTCACCTACGAGCAGTACTTC.

This clone was recorded a few times. The V gene is TRBV27, the J gene TRBJ1-1, with 8 bases identical to TRBD1. Trimming took 5 bases from V and 1 from J; bases not matched to a gene: 3. Germline V gene lookup returns CDR1 MNHEY and CDR2 SMNVEV (reference sequence). This CDR3 contains 14 residues. In nucleotides, the CDR3 is TGTGCCAGCAGTGGCGACAGGGGGAACACTGAAGCTTTCTTT. Amino acid sequence: CASSGDRGNTEAFF.

The V gene is TRBV6-6, the J gene TRBJ2-7, with TRBD2 identical over 7 bases. V was clipped by 5 bases and J by 4 bases; unmatched bases: 5. The germline gives CDR1 MNHNY, CDR2 SVGAGI (reference sequence). The CDR3 has 13 residues. CDR3 region: CASSDGTIYEQYF. The CDR3 DNA is TGTGCCAGCAGTGACGGGACTATTTACGAGCAGTACTTC.

This chain connects TRBV14 to TRBJ2-1, with D perhaps TRBD1 (6 bases). The CDR3 runs 15 residues. Between the trimmed V and J ends, which lost 0 bases and 9 bases, there was a span of 15 bases. Germline-derived CDR1 and CDR2 are SGHDN and FVKESK. Here the CDR3 reads CASSQDWQGRGEQFF. The CDR3 bases are TGTGCCAGCAGCCAAGACTGGCAGGGGCGCGGTGAGCAGTTCTTC.

This sequence joins TRBV29-1 and TRBJ1-3, with D unclear. CDR3 size: 13 residues. Trimming removed 5 bases at V and 0 bases at J, with 8 bases between. The germline CDR1 and CDR2 sequences are SQVTM and ANQGSEA. CDR3 amino acids: CSVSHYSGNTIYF. CDR3 bases: TGCAGCGTTTCTCATTACTCTGGAAACACCATATATTTT.

This clone appeared a few times. The V gene is TRBV5-1, the J gene TRBJ2-5; D gene unclear. Trimming cost V 0 bases and J 2 bases, with 5 bases left between them. This CDR3 is built from 13 residues. Per germline, CDR1 SGHRS and CDR2 YFSETQ. CDR3 region: CASSLAQQETQYF. CDR3 nucleotides: TGCGCCAGCAGCTTGGCACAGCAAGAGACCCAGTACTTC.

This clone was observed a handful of times. The CDR3 sequence: CSVESGTGELFF. CDR3 nucleotides: TGCAGCGTTGAATCGGGGACCGGGGAGCTGTTTTTT. The J gene is TRBJ2-2, the V gene TRBV29-1; the D gene is possibly TRBD2 (5 bases). V lost 2 bases and J 5 bases, leaving 6 bases between the germline ends. The germline gives CDR1 SQVTM, CDR2 ANQGSEA. The CDR3 is 12 amino acids.

The chain joins TRBV7-2 to TRBJ1-3; 8 bases agree with TRBD1. J was trimmed by 4 bases and V by 5 bases; bases with no gene match: 7. Germline values: CDR1 SGHTA, CDR2 FQGNSA. This CDR3 is built from 15 residues. The CDR3 DNA reads TGTGCCAGCAGCACCCGGACAGGGCCAGGAAACACCATATATTTT. It codes for CASSTRTGPGNTIYF.

This clone was recorded many times. The chain joins TRBV2 to TRBJ1-1; D remains ambiguous. This CDR3 spans 14 amino acids. The V gene lost 4 bases and the J gene lost 4 bases, with 13 bases spanning the gap. Germline V lookup: CDR1 SNHLY, CDR2 FYNNEI. This CDR3 reads CASSVNSGSTEAFF. The CDR3 coding sequence is TGTGCCAGCAGTGTTAATAGTGGCAGCACTGAAGCTTTCTTT.

The CDR3 DNA reads TGTGCCAGCAGCGGACCAGGGGCAGATACGCAGTATTTT. It yields the protein CASSGPGADTQYF. The chain has TRBV7-9 and TRBJ2-3; TRBD1 might be the D (6 bases). The CDR3 sequence is 13 residues long. Trimming took off 5 bases at V and 4 bases at J, with 10 bases between the two ends. CDR1 is SEHNR and CDR2 is FQNEAQ in the germline V gene (reference sequence).

This clone was picked up a small number of times. The chain joins TRBV5-4 to TRBJ2-1, with TRBD2 identical over 12 bases. Germline-derived CDR1 and CDR2 are SGHNT and YYREEE (reference sequence). Trimming cost V 3 bases and J 2 bases; bases outside gene matches: 6. The CDR3 consists of 17 residues. CDR3 sequence: CASSSRTSGAAYNEQFF. The CDR3 nucleotides read TGTGCCAGCAGCTCCCGGACTAGCGGGGCGGCCTACAATGAGCAGTTCTTC. The entire variable domain, with the rest obtained from reference TRBV5-4 and TRBJ2-1, is as follows: ETGVTQSPTHLIKTRGQQVTLRCSSQSGHNTVSWYQQALGQGPQFIFQYYREEENGRGNFPPRFSGLQFPNYSSELNVNALELDDSALYLCASSSRTSGAAYNEQFFGPGTRLTVL.

This clone has more than one count but fewer than ten. This chain's CDR3 is CASSPQGSLGYGYTF. The CDR3 DNA reads as TGTGCCAGCAGCCCTCAGGGTTCTTTAGGCTATGGCTACACCTTC. The chain is built from TRBV7-8 and TRBJ1-2, with D perhaps matching TRBD1 (5 bases). Trimming took 5 bases from V and 4 from J, leaving 17 bases between them. CDR3 length: 15 residues. Germline assignment: CDR1 SGHVS and CDR2 FQNEAQ.